A selection of T cell receptor beta chains follows, all from one sample in a study of T-cell memory formation after mild COVID-19. TCRdb fed the 5' RACE reads into MiXCR, producing one record per CDR3 protein. The sample includes about 190,000 distinct CDR3 sequences, approximately 20% of them seen just once. The material sequenced was PBMCs or a T cell subset sorted from them (not recorded which). The receptor set was obtained from an adult woman who had mild COVID-19 (a few samples of this study predate the infection). Cell type and time point are not known. The CDR3 runs from the conserved cysteine through the conserved F or W. The order of the fields is J gene, D gene, clone size, V gene, CDR3 DNA, CDR3 protein. D genes are given only for firm matches. Size is stated for part of the rows, as once, few or many counts, or as a class when the clone is expanded.

J: TRBJ2-3; D: TRBD1; size: NA; V: TRBV2; DNA: TGTGCCAGCAGTCGGGACAGAGCTAGCACAGATACGCAGTATTTT; CDR3: CASSRDRASTDTQYF
J: TRBJ2-5; D: TRBD2; size: many; V: TRBV13; DNA: TGTGCCAGCAGCTTACTGAGCGGGGGGGCAACCCAGTACTTC; CDR3: CASSLLSGGATQYF
J: TRBJ1-6; D: TRBD1; size: few; V: TRBV6-5; DNA: TGTGCCAGCAGTTACCGTACAGGGGAATCACCCCTCCACTTT; CDR3: CASSYRTGESPLHF
J: TRBJ1-5; D: NA; size: NA; V: TRBV20-1; DNA: TGCAGTGGGAAACAGGGATTGGATCAGCCCCAGCATTTT; CDR3: CSGKQGLDQPQHF
J: TRBJ1-2; D: NA; size: NA; V: TRBV12-3/TRBV12-4; DNA: TGTGCCAGCACCCCGGGAGTAAGGGCACCCTATGGCTACACCTTC; CDR3: CASTPGVRAPYGYTF
J: TRBJ2-1; D: TRBD2; size: few; V: TRBV5-1; DNA: TGCGCCAGCAGTTTCGGGACTAGCGACAATGAGCAGTTCTTC; CDR3: CASSFGTSDNEQFF
J: TRBJ2-2; D: NA; size: NA; V: TRBV5-6; DNA: TGTGCCAGCAGCTTGGGAATCTTGAACACCGGGGAGCTGTTTTTT; CDR3: CASSLGILNTGELFF
J: TRBJ2-5; D: TRBD2; size: NA; V: TRBV20-1; DNA: TGCTCGCACGAGGCGGGGGATGGAAAGACCCAGTACTTC; CDR3: CSHEAGDGKTQYF
J: TRBJ1-2; D: NA; size: NA; V: TRBV7-2; DNA: TGTGCCAGCAGCTTTCCAGGCGCGGGGGTGGGTGGCTACACCTTC; CDR3: CASSFPGAGVGGYTF
J: TRBJ1-1; D: NA; size: NA; V: TRBV29-1; DNA: TGCAGCTCAGTAATGGTGGGAGAAGCTTTCTTT; CDR3: CSSVMVGEAFF
J: TRBJ2-1; D: NA; size: NA; V: TRBV7-8; DNA: TGTGCCAGCAGCTTAGTGGGGCTAGCGGAGCAGTTCTTC; CDR3: CASSLVGLAEQFF
J: TRBJ1-2; D: NA; size: NA; V: TRBV19; DNA: TGTGCCAGTACCACGGCGGGGGGCAGCGAGAGCTATGGCTACACCTTC; CDR3: CASTTAGGSESYGYTF
J: TRBJ1-2; D: NA; size: NA; V: TRBV20-1; DNA: TGCAGTGCTAGGGGGGGGACTGATAACTATGGCTACACCTTC; CDR3: CSARGGTDNYGYTF
J: TRBJ1-5; D: NA; size: few; V: TRBV10-3; DNA: TGTGCCATCAGTGAGTCAGAGCAGCCCCAGCATTTT; CDR3: CAISESEQPQHF
J: TRBJ1-2; D: NA; size: few; V: TRBV9; DNA: TGTGCCAGCAGCGCGAATGACAACTATGGCTACACCTTC; CDR3: CASSANDNYGYTF
J: TRBJ2-1; D: TRBD2; size: NA; V: TRBV9; DNA: TGTGCCAGCAGCGTACTAGCGGAGTCGTACAATGAGCAGTTCTTC; CDR3: CASSVLAESYNEQFF
J: TRBJ2-1; D: NA; size: NA; V: TRBV9; DNA: TGTGCCAGCAGCGTAGGGGACTTCATCAATGAGCAGTTCTTC; CDR3: CASSVGDFINEQFF
J: TRBJ1-1; D: NA; size: few; V: TRBV6-1; DNA: TGTGCCAGCAGTGACCCCGGGACCTTGAACACTGAAGCTTTCTTT; CDR3: CASSDPGTLNTEAFF
J: TRBJ2-7; D: NA; size: NA; V: TRBV2; DNA: TGTGCCAGCAGTGAAGGGCCCGAGCAGTACTTC; CDR3: CASSEGPEQYF
J: TRBJ2-2; D: NA; size: NA; V: TRBV20-1; DNA: TGCAGTGCTAAGACTAGGGGGGACACCGGGGAGCTGTTTTTT; CDR3: CSAKTRGDTGELFF
J: TRBJ1-1; D: NA; size: many; V: TRBV6-5; DNA: TGTGCCAGCATGGGGTTAAGGAACACTGAAGCTTTCTTT; CDR3: CASMGLRNTEAFF
J: TRBJ1-6; D: TRBD1; size: NA; V: TRBV12-3/TRBV12-4; DNA: TGTGCCAGCAGCCCGGGACAGCAATCAAATTCACCCCTCCACTTT; CDR3: CASSPGQQSNSPLHF
J: TRBJ1-2; D: NA; size: many; V: TRBV7-3; DNA: TGTGCCAGCAGCCCCGGGGGAGAGGGGAGTAAGAATGGCTACACCTTC; CDR3: CASSPGGEGSKNGYTF
J: TRBJ1-1; D: TRBD1; size: NA; V: TRBV5-1; DNA: TGCGCCAGCAGCCCGGGACAGCCGTCCACTGAAGCTTTCTTT; CDR3: CASSPGQPSTEAFF
J: TRBJ2-3; D: NA; size: NA; V: TRBV5-1; DNA: TGCGCCAGCAGCTTTTTGGGCCCACAGAGCACAGATACGCAGTATTTT; CDR3: CASSFLGPQSTDTQYF